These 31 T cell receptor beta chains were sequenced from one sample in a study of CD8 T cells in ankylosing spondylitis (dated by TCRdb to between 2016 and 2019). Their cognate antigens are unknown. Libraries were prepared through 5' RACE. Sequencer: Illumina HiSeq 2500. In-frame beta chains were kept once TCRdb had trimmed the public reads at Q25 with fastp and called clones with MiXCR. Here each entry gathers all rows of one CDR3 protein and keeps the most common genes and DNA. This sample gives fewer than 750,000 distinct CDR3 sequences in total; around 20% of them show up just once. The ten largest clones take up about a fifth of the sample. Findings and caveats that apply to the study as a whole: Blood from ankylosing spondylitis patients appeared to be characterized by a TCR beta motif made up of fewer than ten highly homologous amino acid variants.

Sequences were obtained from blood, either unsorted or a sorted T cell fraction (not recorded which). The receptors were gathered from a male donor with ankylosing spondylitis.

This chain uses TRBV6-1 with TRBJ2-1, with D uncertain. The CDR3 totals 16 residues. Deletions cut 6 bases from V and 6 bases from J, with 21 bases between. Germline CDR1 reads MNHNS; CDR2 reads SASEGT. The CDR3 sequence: CASSPTSEDRFNEQFF. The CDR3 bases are TGTGCCAGCAGCCCTACCTCCGAAGACCGATTCAATGAGCAGTTCTTC.

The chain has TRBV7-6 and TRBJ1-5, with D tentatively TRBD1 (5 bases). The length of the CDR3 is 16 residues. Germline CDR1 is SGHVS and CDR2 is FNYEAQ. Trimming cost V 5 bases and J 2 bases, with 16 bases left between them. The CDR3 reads CASSPLQGGRNQPQHF. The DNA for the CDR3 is TGTGCCAGCAGCCCACTGCAGGGTGGGCGCAATCAGCCCCAGCATTTT.

CDR3 DNA: TGTGCCAGCAGCGTAGGGTTTGCGCCACCGACCCAAGAGACCCAGTACTTC. The encoded protein is CASSVGFAPPTQETQYF. V usage is TRBV9 and J usage is TRBJ2-5; D remains ambiguous. CDR1 is SGDLS and CDR2 is YYNGEE in the germline V gene. V was clipped by 0 bases and J by 1 base, with 16 bases between them. The CDR3 has 17 residues.

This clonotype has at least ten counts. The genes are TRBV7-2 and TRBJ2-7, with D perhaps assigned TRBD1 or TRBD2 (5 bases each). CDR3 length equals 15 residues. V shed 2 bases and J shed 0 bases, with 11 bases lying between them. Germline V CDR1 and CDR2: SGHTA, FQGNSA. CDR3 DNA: TGTGCCAGCAGCTTACAGGGACCCTCCTCCTACGAGCAGTACTTC. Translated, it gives CASSLQGPSSYEQYF.

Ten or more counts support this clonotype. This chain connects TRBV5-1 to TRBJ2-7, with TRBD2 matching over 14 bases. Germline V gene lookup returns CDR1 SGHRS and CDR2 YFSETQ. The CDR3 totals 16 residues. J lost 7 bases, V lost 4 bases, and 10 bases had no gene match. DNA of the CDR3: TGCGCCAGCAGCCCCCCGGGACTAGCGGGAGTGCGTGAGCAGTACTTC. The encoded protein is CASSPPGLAGVREQYF. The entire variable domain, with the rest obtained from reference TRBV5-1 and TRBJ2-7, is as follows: KAGVTQTPRYLIKTRGQQVTLSCSPISGHRSVSWYQQTPGQGLQFLFEYFSETQRNKGNFPGRFSGRQFSNSRSEMNVSTLELGDSALYLCASSPPGLAGVREQYFGPGTRLTVT.

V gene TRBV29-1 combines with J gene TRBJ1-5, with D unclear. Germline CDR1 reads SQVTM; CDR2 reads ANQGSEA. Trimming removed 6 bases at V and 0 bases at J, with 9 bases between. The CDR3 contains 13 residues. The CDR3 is CSVGQFSNQPQHF. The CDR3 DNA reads TGCAGCGTCGGGCAGTTTAGCAATCAGCCCCAGCATTTT.

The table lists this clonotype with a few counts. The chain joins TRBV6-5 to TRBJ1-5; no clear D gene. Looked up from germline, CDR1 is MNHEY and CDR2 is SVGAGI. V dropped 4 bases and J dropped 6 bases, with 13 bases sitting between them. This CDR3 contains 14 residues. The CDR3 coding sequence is TGTGCCAGCAGTTCCACACCTCGAAGTCAGCCCCAGCATTTT. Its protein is CASSSTPRSQPQHF.

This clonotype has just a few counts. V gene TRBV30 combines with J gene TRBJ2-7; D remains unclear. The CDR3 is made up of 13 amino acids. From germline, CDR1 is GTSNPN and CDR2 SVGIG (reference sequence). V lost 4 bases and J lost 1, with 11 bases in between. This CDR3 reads CAWTPNGSYEQYF. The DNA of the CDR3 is TGTGCCTGGACCCCGAACGGGTCCTACGAGCAGTACTTC.

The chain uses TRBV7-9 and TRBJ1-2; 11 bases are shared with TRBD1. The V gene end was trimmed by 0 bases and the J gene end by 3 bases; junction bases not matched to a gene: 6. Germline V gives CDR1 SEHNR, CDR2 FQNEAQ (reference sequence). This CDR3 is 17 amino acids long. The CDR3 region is CASSLAGTGGLYYGYTF. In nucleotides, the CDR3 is TGTGCCAGCAGCTTAGCCGGGACAGGGGGTTTGTACTATGGCTACACCTTC. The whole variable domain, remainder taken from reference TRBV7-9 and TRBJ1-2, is DTGVSQNPRHKITKRGQNVTFRCDPISEHNRLYWYRQTLGQGPEFLTYFQNEAQLEKSRLLSDRFSAERPKGSFSTLEIQRTEQGDSAMYLCASSLAGTGGLYYGYTFGSGTRLTVV.

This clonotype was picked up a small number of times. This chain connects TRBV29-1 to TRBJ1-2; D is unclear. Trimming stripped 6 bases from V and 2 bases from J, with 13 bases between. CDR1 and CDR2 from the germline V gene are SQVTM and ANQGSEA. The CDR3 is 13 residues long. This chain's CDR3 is CSVAPTVNYGYTF. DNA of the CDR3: TGCAGCGTCGCGCCGACCGTCAACTATGGCTACACCTTC.

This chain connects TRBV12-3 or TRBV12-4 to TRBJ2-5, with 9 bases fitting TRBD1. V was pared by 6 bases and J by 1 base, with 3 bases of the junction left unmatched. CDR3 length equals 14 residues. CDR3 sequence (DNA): TGTGCCAGCAGCCGGGACAGGGTCCAAGAGACCCAGTACTTC. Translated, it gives CASSRDRVQETQYF.

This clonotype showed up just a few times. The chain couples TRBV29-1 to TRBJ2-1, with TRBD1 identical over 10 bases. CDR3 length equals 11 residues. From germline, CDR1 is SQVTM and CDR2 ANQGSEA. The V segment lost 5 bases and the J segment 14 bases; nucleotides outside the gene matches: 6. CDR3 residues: CSVQTGTGEFF. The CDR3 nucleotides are TGCAGCGTTCAAACCGGGACAGGGGAGTTCTTC.

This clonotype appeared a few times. CDR3 bases: TGCGCCAGCAGCCGGGACATTACGAGCTCCTACGAGCAGTACTTC. This sequence encodes CASSRDITSSYEQYF. The chain employs TRBV5-1 and TRBJ2-7, with a tentative D call TRBD1 (6 bases). Trimming left V 4 bases short and J 0 bases short, with 14 bases between. From germline, CDR1 is SGHRS and CDR2 YFSETQ. This CDR3 has 15 residues.

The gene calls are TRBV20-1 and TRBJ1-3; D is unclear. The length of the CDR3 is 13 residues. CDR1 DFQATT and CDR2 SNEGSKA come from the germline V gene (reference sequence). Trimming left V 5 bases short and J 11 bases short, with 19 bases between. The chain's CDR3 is CSAPQTPGGAIYF. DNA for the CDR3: TGCAGTGCTCCACAGACCCCCGGTGGGGCCATATATTTT.

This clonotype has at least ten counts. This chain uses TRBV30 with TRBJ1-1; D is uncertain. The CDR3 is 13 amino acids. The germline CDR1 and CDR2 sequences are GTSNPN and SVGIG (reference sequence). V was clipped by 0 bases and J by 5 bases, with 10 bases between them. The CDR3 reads CAWSVLGGTEAFF. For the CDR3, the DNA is TGTGCCTGGAGTGTTCTGGGAGGGACTGAAGCTTTCTTT.

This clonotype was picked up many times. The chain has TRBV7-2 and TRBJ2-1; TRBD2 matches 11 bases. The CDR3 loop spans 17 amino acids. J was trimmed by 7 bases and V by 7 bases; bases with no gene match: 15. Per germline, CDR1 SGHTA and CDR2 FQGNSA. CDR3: CASTSPGSGRAGNEQFF. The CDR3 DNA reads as TGTGCCAGCACCTCCCCCGGTAGCGGGAGGGCCGGGAATGAGCAGTTCTTC.

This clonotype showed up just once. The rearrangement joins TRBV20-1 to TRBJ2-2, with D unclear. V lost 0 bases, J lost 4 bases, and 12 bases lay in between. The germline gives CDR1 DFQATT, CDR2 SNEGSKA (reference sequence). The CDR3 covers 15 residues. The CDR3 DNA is TGCAGTGCTAGAGAGGGTGTAGGCGGCACCGGGGAGCTGTTTTTT. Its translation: CSAREGVGGTGELFF.

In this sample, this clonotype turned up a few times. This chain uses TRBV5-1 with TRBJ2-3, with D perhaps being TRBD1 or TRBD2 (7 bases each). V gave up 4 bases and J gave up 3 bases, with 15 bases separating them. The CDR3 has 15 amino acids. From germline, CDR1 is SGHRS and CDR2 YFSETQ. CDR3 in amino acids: CASSAGAGGTDTQYF. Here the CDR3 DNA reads TGCGCCAGCAGCGCGGGGGCAGGGGGGACAGATACGCAGTATTTT.

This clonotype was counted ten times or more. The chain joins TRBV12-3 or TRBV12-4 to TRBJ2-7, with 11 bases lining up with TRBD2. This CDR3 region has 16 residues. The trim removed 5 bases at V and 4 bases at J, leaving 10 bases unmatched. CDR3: CASSPSGTSGRYEQYF. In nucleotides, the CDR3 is TGTGCCAGCAGTCCATCAGGGACTAGCGGAAGGTACGAGCAGTACTTC.

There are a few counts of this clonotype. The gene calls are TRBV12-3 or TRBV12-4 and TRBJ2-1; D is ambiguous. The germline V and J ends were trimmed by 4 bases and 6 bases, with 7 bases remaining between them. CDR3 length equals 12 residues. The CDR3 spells CASSSWFNEQFF. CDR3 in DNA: TGTGCCAGCAGTTCCTGGTTCAATGAGCAGTTCTTC.

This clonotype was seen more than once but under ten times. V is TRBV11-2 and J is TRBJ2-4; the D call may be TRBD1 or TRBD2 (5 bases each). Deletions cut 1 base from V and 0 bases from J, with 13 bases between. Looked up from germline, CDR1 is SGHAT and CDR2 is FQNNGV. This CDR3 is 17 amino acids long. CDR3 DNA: TGTGCCAGCAGCTTAGCTGAGGGGCAAATAGCCAAAAACATTCAGTACTTC. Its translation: CASSLAEGQIAKNIQYF.

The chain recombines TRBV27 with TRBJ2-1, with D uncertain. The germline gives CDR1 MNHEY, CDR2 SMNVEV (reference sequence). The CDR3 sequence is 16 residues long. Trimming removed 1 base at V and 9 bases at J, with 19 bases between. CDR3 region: CASSLLYSSLRSEQFF. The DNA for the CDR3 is TGTGCCAGCAGTTTATTGTACTCATCCCTTAGATCTGAGCAGTTCTTC.

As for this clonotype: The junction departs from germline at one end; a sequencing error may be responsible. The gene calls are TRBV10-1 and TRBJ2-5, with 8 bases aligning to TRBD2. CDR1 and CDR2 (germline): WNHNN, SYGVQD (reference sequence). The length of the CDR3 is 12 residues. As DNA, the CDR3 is TGCGCCAGCAGTGAGGGGTTAGCGGGAACCCACTTC. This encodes CASSEGLAGTHF.

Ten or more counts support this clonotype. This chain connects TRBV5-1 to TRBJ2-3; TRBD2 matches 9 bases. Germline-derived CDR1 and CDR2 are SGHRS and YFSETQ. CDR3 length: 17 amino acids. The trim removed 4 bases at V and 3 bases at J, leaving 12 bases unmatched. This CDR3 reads CASSPTGGTSRTDTQYF. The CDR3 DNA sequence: TGCGCCAGCAGCCCCACCGGGGGGACTAGCAGGACAGATACGCAGTATTTT.

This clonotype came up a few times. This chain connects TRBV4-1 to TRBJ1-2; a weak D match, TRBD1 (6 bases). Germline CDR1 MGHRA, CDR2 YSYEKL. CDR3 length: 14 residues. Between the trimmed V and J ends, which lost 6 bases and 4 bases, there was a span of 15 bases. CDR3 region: CASRPTGWGYGYTF. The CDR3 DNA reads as TGCGCCAGCAGACCAACAGGGTGGGGCTATGGCTACACCTTC.

In nucleotides, the CDR3 is TGTGCCAGTAGTTCCCGACTAGCGGGGGCGACAGATACGCAGTATTTT. Translating it yields CASSSRLAGATDTQYF. V gene TRBV19 combines with J gene TRBJ2-3; TRBD2 matches 12 bases. The trim removed 5 bases at V and 3 bases at J, leaving 6 bases unmatched. Germline CDR1 LNHDA, CDR2 SQIVND (reference sequence). The CDR3 contains 16 residues.

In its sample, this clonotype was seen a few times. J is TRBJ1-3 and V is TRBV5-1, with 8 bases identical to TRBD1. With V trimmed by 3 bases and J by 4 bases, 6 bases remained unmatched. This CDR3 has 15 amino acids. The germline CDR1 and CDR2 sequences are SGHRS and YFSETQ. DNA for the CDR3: TGCGCCAGCAGCTCGACAGGGGTTTCCGGAAACACCATATATTTT. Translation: CASSSTGVSGNTIYF. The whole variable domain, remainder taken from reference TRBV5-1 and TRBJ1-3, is KAGVTQTPRYLIKTRGQQVTLSCSPISGHRSVSWYQQTPGQGLQFLFEYFSETQRNKGNFPGRFSGRQFSNSRSEMNVSTLELGDSALYLCASSSTGVSGNTIYFGEGSWLTVV.

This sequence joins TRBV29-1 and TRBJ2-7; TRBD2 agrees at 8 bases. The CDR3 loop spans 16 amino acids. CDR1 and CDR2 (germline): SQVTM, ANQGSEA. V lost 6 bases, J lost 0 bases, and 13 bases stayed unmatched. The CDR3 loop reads CSVAGGLRGPSYEQYF. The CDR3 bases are TGCAGCGTCGCGGGGGGTTTGCGGGGACCCTCCTACGAGCAGTACTTC.

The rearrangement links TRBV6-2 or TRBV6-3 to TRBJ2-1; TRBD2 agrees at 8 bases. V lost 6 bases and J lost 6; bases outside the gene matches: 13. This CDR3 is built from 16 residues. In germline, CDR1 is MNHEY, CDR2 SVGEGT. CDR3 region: CASRLTGTSGANEQFF. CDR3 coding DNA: TGTGCCAGCAGACTTACCGGGACTAGTGGGGCCAATGAGCAGTTCTTC.

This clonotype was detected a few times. The CDR3 nucleotides read TGTGCCAGCAGCCAAGATTTAGGGCCTGGAGAGACCCAGTACTTC. Protein product: CASSQDLGPGETQYF. The chain combines TRBV4-2 with TRBJ2-5; no clear D. V shed 0 bases and J shed 4 bases, with 12 bases lying between them. The CDR3 has 15 residues. Germline CDR1 and CDR2: LGHNA and YNFKEQ.

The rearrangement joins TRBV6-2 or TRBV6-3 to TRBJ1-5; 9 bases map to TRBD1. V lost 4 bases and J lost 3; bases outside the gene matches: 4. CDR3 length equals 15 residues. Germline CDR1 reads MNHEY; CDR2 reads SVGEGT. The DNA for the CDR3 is TGTGCCAGCAGTTGGGGACAGGGCTTCAATCAGCCCCAGCATTTT. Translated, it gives CASSWGQGFNQPQHF.